These T cell receptor beta chains were read from a single sample in a study of blood T cell repertoires in COVID-19. The table came from immunoSEQ multiplex PCR; TCRdb's copy has only in-frame clones and leaves some out. In the table there are about 380,000 clones, 70% to 90% of which are singletons. Sequencing was performed on PBMCs or T cells enriched from blood (not recorded which). The receptors come from a woman between 18 and 29 years old who had recovered from COVID-19. The CDR3 runs from the conserved cysteine through the conserved F or W. The D gene is left open where the match is weak. Clone size is stated in some rows and not others, as once, few, many or a class when expanded.

clone_size: .
j_call: TRBJ1-6
v_call: TRBV6-6
cdr3_length: 17
d_call: TRBD1
cdr3_nt: TGTGCCAGCAGTCGACAGGGGCCTAGCTCCTATAATTCACCCCTCCACTTT
cdr3_aa: CASSRQGPSSYNSPLHF

clone_size: .
j_call: TRBJ1-4
v_call: TRBV5-1
cdr3_length: 13
d_call: .
cdr3_nt: TGCGCCAGCAGCTCCGGAGCGAATGAAAAACTGTTTTTT
cdr3_aa: CASSSGANEKLFF

clone_size: few
j_call: TRBJ1-5
v_call: TRBV6-2/TRBV6-3
cdr3_length: 13
d_call: .
cdr3_nt: TGTGCCAGCAGCCCTCCCTACAATCAGCCCCAGCATTTT
cdr3_aa: CASSPPYNQPQHF

clone_size: .
j_call: TRBJ2-3
v_call: TRBV9
cdr3_length: 17
d_call: TRBD2
cdr3_nt: TGTGCCAGCAGCGTAAATGGACTAGCGGGGGGGAAAGATACGCAGTATTTT
cdr3_aa: CASSVNGLAGGKDTQYF

clone_size: .
j_call: TRBJ1-1
v_call: TRBV6-5
cdr3_length: 14
d_call: .
cdr3_nt: TGTGCCAGCCGGTGGAGGTACGGGAACACTGAAGCTTTCTTT
cdr3_aa: CASRWRYGNTEAFF

clone_size: few
j_call: TRBJ2-7
v_call: TRBV11-2
cdr3_length: 14
d_call: TRBD2
cdr3_nt: TGTGCCAGCAGCTTCGCTAGCGGGGGGTACGAGCAGTACTTC
cdr3_aa: CASSFASGGYEQYF

clone_size: .
j_call: TRBJ1-1
v_call: TRBV24-1
cdr3_length: 13
d_call: .
cdr3_nt: TGTGCCACCAGTGATGCGATGAACACTGAAGCTTTCTTT
cdr3_aa: CATSDAMNTEAFF

clone_size: .
j_call: TRBJ2-7
v_call: TRBV11-2
cdr3_length: 13
d_call: .
cdr3_nt: TGTGCCAGCAGCTTAGAGCACACCTACGAGCAGTACTTC
cdr3_aa: CASSLEHTYEQYF

clone_size: .
j_call: TRBJ1-2
v_call: TRBV20-1
cdr3_length: 17
d_call: TRBD1
cdr3_nt: TGCAGTGCTAGTATTGTTTCTGGACAGGGAAGAATATATGGCTACACCTTC
cdr3_aa: CSASIVSGQGRIYGYTF

clone_size: .
j_call: TRBJ1-2
v_call: TRBV5-4
cdr3_length: 13
d_call: .
cdr3_nt: TGTGCCAGCAGCTTTTTACAAAACTATGGCTACACCTTC
cdr3_aa: CASSFLQNYGYTF

clone_size: .
j_call: TRBJ2-7
v_call: TRBV12-3/TRBV12-4
cdr3_length: 13
d_call: .
cdr3_nt: TGTGCCAGCAGTTCAGGTAACTCCTACGAGCAGTACTTC
cdr3_aa: CASSSGNSYEQYF

clone_size: .
j_call: TRBJ2-3
v_call: TRBV19
cdr3_length: 12
d_call: .
cdr3_nt: TGTGCCAGTAGTACGCAGTCAGATACGCAGTATTTT
cdr3_aa: CASSTQSDTQYF

clone_size: .
j_call: TRBJ2-2
v_call: TRBV4-3
cdr3_length: 16
d_call: .
cdr3_nt: TGCGCCAGCAGCCAAGGAGTGGGAGAGAACACCGGGGAGCTGTTTTTT
cdr3_aa: CASSQGVGENTGELFF

clone_size: .
j_call: TRBJ1-1
v_call: TRBV28
cdr3_length: 16
d_call: TRBD1
cdr3_nt: TGTGCCAGCAGTTTATCCCCAAGGACAGGGATTTTTGAAGCTTTCTTT
cdr3_aa: CASSLSPRTGIFEAFF

clone_size: .
j_call: TRBJ1-6
v_call: TRBV3-1/TRBV3-2
cdr3_length: 12
d_call: .
cdr3_nt: TGTGCCAGCAGCCATTCAGGCTCACCCCTCCACTTT
cdr3_aa: CASSHSGSPLHF

clone_size: .
j_call: TRBJ2-7
v_call: TRBV7-9
cdr3_length: 12
d_call: .
cdr3_nt: TGTGCCAGCAGCTTCCGGGCCTACGAGCAGTACTTC
cdr3_aa: CASSFRAYEQYF

clone_size: .
j_call: TRBJ2-2
v_call: TRBV19
cdr3_length: 16
d_call: TRBD1
cdr3_nt: TGTGCCAGTAGTCTACACCGGGACAGGGGCACCGGGGAGCTGTTTTTT
cdr3_aa: CASSLHRDRGTGELFF

clone_size: .
j_call: TRBJ1-2
v_call: TRBV4-1
cdr3_length: 13
d_call: .
cdr3_nt: TGCGCCAGCAGCCATCCGCAGGGCTATGGCTACACCTTC
cdr3_aa: CASSHPQGYGYTF

clone_size: once
j_call: TRBJ1-2
v_call: TRBV6-5
cdr3_length: 14
d_call: .
cdr3_nt: TGTGCCAGCAGTTACTTGGATCAGGGCTATGGCTACACCTTC
cdr3_aa: CASSYLDQGYGYTF

clone_size: .
j_call: TRBJ1-6
v_call: TRBV5-1
cdr3_length: 15
d_call: .
cdr3_nt: TGCGCCAGCAGCTCGGACCCGAGGACAGATTCACCCCTCCACTTT
cdr3_aa: CASSSDPRTDSPLHF

clone_size: .
j_call: TRBJ1-5
v_call: TRBV11-2
cdr3_length: 14
d_call: TRBD1
cdr3_nt: TGTGCCAGCAGCCAGACAGGGGCCGATCAGCCCCAGCATTTT
cdr3_aa: CASSQTGADQPQHF

clone_size: .
j_call: TRBJ2-5
v_call: TRBV5-4
cdr3_length: 15
d_call: TRBD2
cdr3_nt: TGTGCCAGCAACCTACTAGCGGGGGGAGGGGAGACCCAGTACTTC
cdr3_aa: CASNLLAGGGETQYF

clone_size: .
j_call: TRBJ2-3
v_call: TRBV7-3
cdr3_length: 16
d_call: TRBD2
cdr3_nt: TGTGCCAGCAGCTTATCCAGCGGGGGCAGCACAGATACGCAGTATTTT
cdr3_aa: CASSLSSGGSTDTQYF

clone_size: .
j_call: TRBJ1-2
v_call: TRBV2
cdr3_length: 12
d_call: .
cdr3_nt: TGTGCCAGCAGTGTCGAGGGTGGCGGCTACACCTTC
cdr3_aa: CASSVEGGGYTF

clone_size: .
j_call: TRBJ1-1
v_call: TRBV29-1
cdr3_length: 11
d_call: .
cdr3_nt: TGCAGCGTGGGGCCGGGGGGCACAGCTTTCTTT
cdr3_aa: CSVGPGGTAFF

clone_size: .
j_call: TRBJ2-1
v_call: TRBV28
cdr3_length: 13
d_call: TRBD1
cdr3_nt: TGTGCCAGCAGTTCGCCCGACAGGGGCTGGATGTTCTTC
cdr3_aa: CASSSPDRGWMFF

clone_size: .
j_call: TRBJ2-1
v_call: TRBV7-8
cdr3_length: 14
d_call: .
cdr3_nt: TGTGCCAGCAGCTTAGCGGCCAGATTCTATGAGCAGTTCTTC
cdr3_aa: CASSLAARFYEQFF

clone_size: .
j_call: TRBJ2-3
v_call: TRBV30
cdr3_length: 18
d_call: .
cdr3_nt: TGTGCCTGGAGTGTAAAAATACTAGCTCTGGGAGCCCTCCCCCAACAGTATTTT
cdr3_aa: CAWSVKILALGALPQQYF

clone_size: .
j_call: TRBJ1-1
v_call: TRBV11-1
cdr3_length: 15
d_call: .
cdr3_nt: TGTGCCAGCAGCTTAGATCCCAAGCCGAACACTGAAGCTTTCTTT
cdr3_aa: CASSLDPKPNTEAFF

clone_size: .
j_call: TRBJ1-2
v_call: TRBV20-1
cdr3_length: 11
d_call: .
cdr3_nt: TGCAGTGCCAGGGACTACTATGGCTACACCTTC
cdr3_aa: CSARDYYGYTF

clone_size: once
j_call: TRBJ2-3
v_call: TRBV9
cdr3_length: 16
d_call: TRBD2
cdr3_nt: TGTGCCAGCAGCTATGGGACTAGCGGGGGGGCAGATACGCAGTATTTT
cdr3_aa: CASSYGTSGGADTQYF

clone_size: .
j_call: TRBJ1-1
v_call: TRBV5-1
cdr3_length: 15
d_call: TRBD1
cdr3_nt: TGCGCCAGCAGCGAGGGGACAGGGCCCCACACTGAAGCTTTCTTT
cdr3_aa: CASSEGTGPHTEAFF

clone_size: .
j_call: TRBJ2-1
v_call: TRBV6-2/TRBV6-3
cdr3_length: 14
d_call: .
cdr3_nt: TGTGCCAGCAGTTACCAACTAGATTACAATGAGCAGTTCTTC
cdr3_aa: CASSYQLDYNEQFF

clone_size: once
j_call: TRBJ1-4
v_call: TRBV5-6
cdr3_length: 15
d_call: .
cdr3_nt: TGTGCCAGCTCCACCGGCGGGACGGCTAATGAAAAACTGTTTTTT
cdr3_aa: CASSTGGTANEKLFF

clone_size: few
j_call: TRBJ2-2
v_call: TRBV4-1
cdr3_length: 15
d_call: TRBD1
cdr3_nt: TGCGCCAGCAGCCAACCTGAACAGGGGCCCGGGGAGCTGTTTTTT
cdr3_aa: CASSQPEQGPGELFF

clone_size: .
j_call: TRBJ1-5
v_call: TRBV2
cdr3_length: 15
d_call: .
cdr3_nt: TGTGCCAGCAGACCTTACTGGGGGGACAATCAGCCCCAGCATTTT
cdr3_aa: CASRPYWGDNQPQHF

clone_size: .
j_call: TRBJ1-5
v_call: TRBV9
cdr3_length: 15
d_call: .
cdr3_nt: TGTGCCAGCAGCGTAGGATCAGGGGTTGTTCAGCCCCAGCATTTT
cdr3_aa: CASSVGSGVVQPQHF

clone_size: .
j_call: TRBJ2-2
v_call: TRBV7-3
cdr3_length: 14
d_call: .
cdr3_nt: TGTGCCAGCAGCTTTTCAGTTTACACCGGGGAGCTGTTTTTT
cdr3_aa: CASSFSVYTGELFF

clone_size: .
j_call: TRBJ2-1
v_call: TRBV6-2/TRBV6-3
cdr3_length: 17
d_call: TRBD2
cdr3_nt: TGTGCCAGCAGTTACCGACTAGCGGGGGAATATTACAATGAGCAGTTCTTC
cdr3_aa: CASSYRLAGEYYNEQFF

clone_size: .
j_call: TRBJ2-2
v_call: TRBV19
cdr3_length: 15
d_call: TRBD1
cdr3_nt: TGTGCCAGTAGTGTCCAGGGGGTAGGAACCGGGGAGCTGTTTTTT
cdr3_aa: CASSVQGVGTGELFF

clone_size: .
j_call: TRBJ2-2
v_call: TRBV5-1
cdr3_length: 15
d_call: .
cdr3_nt: TGCGCCAGCAGCTTTCGCTATATTAACACCGGGGAGCTGTTTTTT
cdr3_aa: CASSFRYINTGELFF

clone_size: once
j_call: TRBJ2-7
v_call: TRBV7-9
cdr3_length: 17
d_call: .
cdr3_nt: TGTGCCAGCAGCTTAATTGGGCGGCAGGGGGGTTCCTACGAGCAGTACTTC
cdr3_aa: CASSLIGRQGGSYEQYF

clone_size: .
j_call: TRBJ1-2
v_call: TRBV19
cdr3_length: 13
d_call: .
cdr3_nt: TGTGCCACCTGGGGCAGCCAAACCTATGGCTACACCTTC
cdr3_aa: CATWGSQTYGYTF

clone_size: .
j_call: TRBJ2-3
v_call: TRBV2
cdr3_length: 17
d_call: TRBD2
cdr3_nt: TGTGCCAGCAGGAAGAGTGACAGCGGGGCCAGCACAGATACGCAGTATTTT
cdr3_aa: CASRKSDSGASTDTQYF

clone_size: .
j_call: TRBJ2-3
v_call: TRBV6-5
cdr3_length: 15
d_call: .
cdr3_nt: TGTGCCAGCAGCCGAACTGTAACTAGCACAGATACGCAGTATTTT
cdr3_aa: CASSRTVTSTDTQYF

clone_size: .
j_call: TRBJ2-3
v_call: TRBV11-2
cdr3_length: 16
d_call: TRBD2
cdr3_nt: TGTGCCAGCAGCCAACATAGCGGGGGCGACACAGATACGCAGTATTTT
cdr3_aa: CASSQHSGGDTDTQYF

clone_size: once
j_call: TRBJ1-1
v_call: TRBV30
cdr3_length: 13
d_call: .
cdr3_nt: TGTGCCTGGAGTAAGGGGGATCGCACTGAAGCTTTCTTT
cdr3_aa: CAWSKGDRTEAFF

clone_size: .
j_call: TRBJ2-4
v_call: TRBV6-5
cdr3_length: 15
d_call: .
cdr3_nt: TGTGCCAGCAGTTTAGGGGGGGCCCGCAAAAACATTCAGTACTTC
cdr3_aa: CASSLGGARKNIQYF